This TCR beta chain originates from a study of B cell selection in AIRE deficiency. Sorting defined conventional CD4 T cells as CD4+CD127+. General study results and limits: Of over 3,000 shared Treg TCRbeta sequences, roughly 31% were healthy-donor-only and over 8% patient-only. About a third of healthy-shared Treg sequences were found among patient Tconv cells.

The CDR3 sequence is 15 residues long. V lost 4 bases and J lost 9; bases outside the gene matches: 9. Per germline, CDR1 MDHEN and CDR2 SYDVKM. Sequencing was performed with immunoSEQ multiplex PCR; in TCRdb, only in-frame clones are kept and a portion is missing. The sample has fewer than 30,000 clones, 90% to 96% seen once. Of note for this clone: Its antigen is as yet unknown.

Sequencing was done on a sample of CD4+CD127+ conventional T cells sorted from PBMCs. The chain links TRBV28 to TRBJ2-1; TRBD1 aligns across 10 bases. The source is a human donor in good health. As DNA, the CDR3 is TGTGCCAGCAGTTGGAGGACAGGGGGTAGGAGTGAGCAGTTCTTC. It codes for CASSWRTGGRSEQFF.